These 14 T cell receptor beta chains came from one sample sequenced in a study of cytomegalovirus exposure and HLA in healthy donors. PCR was performed using 60 Vbeta and 13 Jbeta primers. Sequenced by immunoSEQ multiplex PCR; TCRdb stores in-frame clones only, minus some. The sample records about 160,000 clones, roughly 79% being singletons. Specimen: PBMCs. The origin of the receptors is a woman aged 50 to 60 in good health and CMV-seronegative.

With respect to this clone: Other nucleotide sequences in the sample specify the same CDR3. The V and J genes are TRBV15 and TRBJ1-5; possible D gene TRBD1, 6 bases. CDR1 LNHNV and CDR2 YYDKDF come from the germline V gene (reference sequence). This CDR3 has 15 residues. Trimming took 0 bases from V and 3 from J, leaving 9 bases between them. The DNA for the CDR3 is TGTGCCACCAGCAGAGAAGGACAGCCCAATCAGCCCCAGCATTTT. Protein product: CATSREGQPNQPQHF. Drawing the rest from reference TRBV15 and TRBJ1-5, the complete variable domain is DAMVIQNPRYQVTQFGKPVTLSCSQTLNHNVMYWYQQKSSQAPKLLFHYYDKDFNNEADTPDNFQSRRPNTSFCFLDIRSPGLGDTAMYLCATSREGQPNQPQHFGDGTRLSIL.

The chain carries TRBV28 and TRBJ2-5; 7 bases agree with TRBD2. The assigned J gene may be wrong: the sequence end matches TRBJ2-7 better. Germline loops: CDR1 MDHEN, CDR2 SYDVKM. The CDR3 spans 13 residues. In nucleotides, the CDR3 is TGTGCCAGCAGTCTCGGACTAGAGTACGAGCAGTACTTC. The encoded protein is CASSLGLEYEQYF.

This chain links TRBV29-1 with TRBJ2-7; possibly TRBD1 for D (5 bases). CDR1 is SQVTM, CDR2 ANQGSEA, per germline. Deletions cut 4 bases from V and 5 bases from J, with 9 bases between. The CDR3 consists of 11 residues. CDR3 DNA sequence: TGCAGCGTTGCAGGGCCCAACGAGCAGTACTTC. It is translated as CSVAGPNEQYF.

The chain carries TRBV6-1 and TRBJ1-4, with no clear D. V lost 1 base to trimming and J lost 8 bases, with 14 bases between them. The CDR3 is 15 residues long. Germline V gene sequence: CDR1 MNHNS, CDR2 SASEGT. The CDR3: CASSEVWVEVEKLFF. The CDR3 DNA reads TGTGCCAGCAGTGAAGTCTGGGTGGAGGTGGAAAAACTGTTTTTT.

The rearrangement links TRBV27 to TRBJ1-1; no definite D call. The V end lost 5 bases, the J end lost 0 bases, and 7 bases lay between the germline ends. The CDR3 extends over 13 amino acids. Germline V gene data show CDR1 as MNHEY and CDR2 as SMNVEV (reference sequence). The CDR3 DNA reads TGTGCCAGCAGTCTGACAATGAACACTGAAGCTTTCTTT. Translating gives CASSLTMNTEAFF.

This chain uses TRBV7-2 with TRBJ2-7; the D gene is possibly TRBD1 (5 bases). The germline gives CDR1 SGHTA, CDR2 FQGNSA. This CDR3 spans 13 amino acids. V was pared by 1 base and J by 10 bases, with 14 bases between. DNA for the CDR3: TGTGCCAGCAGCTTAGAGGCCCAGGGTGCACAGTACTTC. This sequence encodes CASSLEAQGAQYF.

V is TRBV27 and J is TRBJ1-2; a possible D gene is TRBD1 (6 bases). The germline V gene encodes CDR1 MNHEY and CDR2 SMNVEV (reference sequence). The V end was cut by 5 bases, the J end by 4 bases, with 14 bases between. The CDR3 covers 14 residues. CDR3 sequence reads: CASSISGQRYGYTF. The CDR3 DNA reads TGTGCCAGCAGTATAAGCGGACAGCGCTATGGCTACACCTTC.

The gene calls are TRBV6-5 and TRBJ2-7; 7 bases map to TRBD2. After removal of 6 bases from V and 6 bases from J, the junction contained 11 bases not matched to a gene. The CDR3 totals 14 residues. The germline CDR1 and CDR2 sequences are MNHEY and SVGAGI. The CDR3 sequence: CASSLSLGGGEQYF. The CDR3 DNA reads as TGTGCCAGCAGCCTATCCCTGGGGGGGGGCGAGCAGTACTTC.

This chain connects TRBV6-4 to TRBJ1-2; 9 bases match TRBD1. The germline V gene has CDR1 MRHNA and CDR2 SNTAGT. CDR3 length equals 13 residues. V shed 6 bases and J 8 bases; nucleotides not matched to a gene: 7. CDR3 nucleotides: TGTGCCAGCAGACAGGGGGCCCAAGGGGGCTACACCTTC. Its translation: CASRQGAQGGYTF.

The chain combines TRBV4-2 with TRBJ1-1; D possibly corresponds to TRBD1 (6 bases). The germline V gene has CDR1 LGHNA and CDR2 YNFKEQ. V lost 1 base, J lost 1 base, and 16 bases lay in between. This CDR3 comprises 17 residues. This CDR3 reads CASSQGRGYGSNTEAFF. As DNA, the CDR3 is TGTGCCAGCAGCCAAGGCAGGGGATATGGCTCGAACACTGAAGCTTTCTTT.

The chain carries TRBV15 and TRBJ2-1; 7 nucleotides match TRBD2. The CDR3 loop spans 16 amino acids. Germline V gene lookup returns CDR1 LNHNV and CDR2 YYDKDF (reference sequence). J gave up 5 bases and V 0 bases, and 7 bases lay outside the gene matches. CDR3 DNA sequence: TGTGCCACCAGCAGAGAAAGAGGCGGGGGAGACAATGAGCAGTTCTTC. Protein product: CATSRERGGGDNEQFF.

This rearrangement joins TRBV5-6 to TRBJ1-5; perhaps TRBD1 as D (6 bases). V was cut by 4 bases and J by 0 bases, with 11 bases left in between. Germline V gives CDR1 SGHDT, CDR2 YYEEEE. The CDR3 loop spans 15 amino acids. CDR3 in amino acids: CASSRRTVSNQPQHF. The CDR3 region has the DNA TGTGCCAGCAGCCGGAGGACAGTTAGCAATCAGCCCCAGCATTTT.

The chain couples TRBV30 to TRBJ1-5; D gene uncertain. The CDR3 runs 13 residues. Germline loops: CDR1 GTSNPN, CDR2 SVGIG (reference sequence). Trimming took 3 bases from V and 4 from J, leaving 10 bases between them. Here the CDR3 reads CAWSAEGNQPQHF. As DNA, the CDR3 is TGTGCCTGGAGCGCCGAGGGTAATCAGCCCCAGCATTTT.

V usage is TRBV4-1 and J usage is TRBJ2-7; 7 nucleotides agree with TRBD1. CDR3 length: 13 amino acids. Trimming took 4 bases from V and 6 from J; bases not matched to a gene: 6. The germline CDR1 and CDR2 sequences are MGHRA and YSYEKL. CDR3 amino acids: CASSRGQLSEQYF. The CDR3 DNA reads as TGCGCCAGCAGCCGGGGACAGTTGAGCGAGCAGTACTTC.